These T cell receptor beta chains were read from a single sample in a study of T cell changes during pregnancy in multiple sclerosis. The data were produced by immunoSEQ multiplex PCR, yet TCRdb's version contains in-frame clones alone and is incomplete. The sample has about 80,000 clones; 90% to 95% are singletons. Source: peripheral blood, taken before pregnancy. The receptor source for this set is a female donor with multiple sclerosis, enrolled in a pregnancy study. The CDR3 runs from the conserved cysteine through the conserved F or W. Each record gives: J gene, V gene, D gene, CDR3 length, clone size, CDR3 protein, CDR3 DNA. D genes are given only for firm matches. The size entry is marked missing in some rows and otherwise reads once, few, many or a size class.

TRBJ2-1	TRBV15	.	13	.	CATSGRGLGEQFF	TGTGCCACCAGCGGGCGCGGACTCGGGGAGCAGTTCTTC
TRBJ1-1	TRBV7-3	.	14	.	CASSPQPTQSQAFF	TGTGCCAGCAGCCCGCAACCTACACAGAGTCAAGCTTTCTTT
TRBJ2-1	TRBV30	.	14	.	CAIDGGAVYNEQFF	TGTGCCATTGATGGCGGGGCAGTCTACAATGAGCAGTTCTTC
TRBJ1-1	TRBV29-1	.	13	.	CSVEEGVNTEAFF	TGCAGCGTTGAAGAAGGGGTAAACACTGAAGCTTTCTTT
TRBJ2-1	TRBV9	TRBD1	15	.	CASSVDGTGTNEQFF	TGTGCCAGCAGCGTAGATGGGACAGGTACTAATGAGCAGTTCTTC
TRBJ2-5	TRBV5-1	TRBD1	15	.	CASSPGQGMGKTQYF	TGCGCCAGCAGTCCTGGACAGGGGATGGGGAAGACCCAGTACTTC
TRBJ1-1	TRBV30	.	12	once	CAWSAGRDIAFF	TGTGCCTGGAGTGCGGGAAGGGATATAGCTTTCTTT
TRBJ1-1	TRBV29-1	TRBD1	14	.	CSVGLQGAYTEAFF	TGCAGCGTCGGACTACAGGGGGCTTACACTGAAGCTTTCTTT
TRBJ2-7	TRBV10-2	.	16	.	CASSLILRGSSYEQYF	TGCGCCAGCAGTCTGATCCTTAGGGGGAGCTCCTACGAGCAGTACTTC
TRBJ2-7	TRBV5-1	TRBD1	14	.	CASSLDGTVNQQYF	TGCGCCAGCAGCTTGGACGGGACAGTGAACCAGCAGTACTTC
TRBJ2-1	TRBV11-3	.	13	.	CASSLVRENEQFF	TGTGCCAGCAGCTTAGTTCGAGAAAATGAGCAGTTCTTC
TRBJ1-1	TRBV6-6	.	13	.	CASSYQVNTEAFF	TGTGCCAGCAGTTACCAGGTCAACACTGAAGCTTTCTTT
TRBJ2-4	TRBV2	.	21	.	CASSEGLGRGLGNLAKNIQYF	TGTGCCAGCAGTGAAGGGTTGGGCAGGGGCCTAGGAAATCTAGCCAAAAACATTCAGTACTTC
TRBJ2-7	TRBV6-5	.	15	.	CASSYSRDTSYEQYF	TGTGCCAGCAGTTACTCTAGGGACACCTCCTACGAGCAGTACTTC
TRBJ1-2	TRBV13	.	14	many	CASSPGESNYGYTF	TGTGCCAGCAGCCCAGGGGAGAGTAACTATGGCTACACCTTC
TRBJ2-1	TRBV27	.	15	.	CASSFSGGTYNEQFF	TGTGCCAGCAGTTTTTCGGGGGGCACCTACAATGAGCAGTTCTTC
TRBJ2-7	TRBV2	.	15	.	CASTQQGMSSYEQYF	TGTGCCAGCACCCAACAGGGAATGAGCTCCTACGAGCAGTACTTC
TRBJ2-7	TRBV18	TRBD2	16	.	CASSLDSGGAVDEQYF	TGTGCCAGCTCACTTGATAGCGGGGGGGCCGTGGACGAGCAGTACTTC
TRBJ1-2	TRBV6-1	TRBD1	13	.	CASTTGGGYGYTF	TGTGCCAGCACTACAGGGGGGGGCTATGGCTACACCTTC
TRBJ2-5	TRBV29-1	TRBD2	19	.	CSVEDRWGELAGPQETQYF	TGCAGCGTTGAAGATAGGTGGGGGGAGCTAGCGGGGCCCCAAGAGACCCAGTACTTC
TRBJ1-5	TRBV30	TRBD1	15	.	CACQDRAYSNQPQHF	TGTGCCTGCCAGGACAGGGCCTATAGCAATCAGCCCCAGCATTTT
TRBJ2-6	TRBV2	TRBD1	15	.	CASRPDRAGANVLTF	TGTGCCAGCAGACCCGACAGGGCTGGGGCCAACGTCCTGACTTTC
TRBJ2-5	TRBV9	TRBD1	15	.	CASSVDWGQGETQYF	TGTGCCAGCAGCGTAGATTGGGGACAGGGAGAGACCCAGTACTTC
TRBJ2-1	TRBV29-1	.	14	once	CSVEDLSRDNEQFF	TGCAGCGTTGAAGATCTTTCCAGGGACAATGAGCAGTTCTTC
TRBJ1-1	TRBV6-6	.	13	.	CAKRGGAGTEAFF	TGTGCCAAAAGGGGGGGGGCGGGCACTGAAGCTTTCTTT
TRBJ2-7	TRBV7-2	TRBD2	16	.	CASSPHGGGPAYEQYF	TGTGCCAGCAGCCCCCACGGCGGGGGGCCGGCCTACGAGCAGTACTTC
TRBJ1-5	TRBV19	.	14	.	CASSTDSDIQPQHF	TGTGCCAGTAGTACCGACAGTGATATTCAGCCCCAGCATTTT
TRBJ2-3	TRBV5-4	TRBD2	16	.	CASRALAGETTDTQYF	TGTGCCAGCAGGGCACTAGCGGGGGAAACCACAGATACGCAGTATTTT
TRBJ1-1	TRBV7-3	TRBD1	14	once	CASSLTGGGTEAFF	TGTGCCAGCAGCTTAACAGGGGGCGGCACTGAAGCTTTCTTT
TRBJ1-4	TRBV10-1	TRBD1	14	once	CASRRGHRNEKLFF	TGCGCCAGTCGGAGGGGGCACCGCAATGAAAAACTGTTTTTT
TRBJ1-6	TRBV10-3	TRBD1	13	.	CAMTRDRGAPLHF	TGTGCCATGACCCGGGACAGGGGCGCCCCCCTCCACTTT
TRBJ1-6	TRBV6-5	.	14	.	CASRSRERNSPLHF	TGTGCCAGCAGGTCTCGAGAGCGGAATTCACCCCTCCACTTT
TRBJ2-1	TRBV25-1	.	13	.	CASTRKYYNEQFF	TGTGCCAGCACTAGAAAATACTACAATGAGCAGTTCTTC
TRBJ1-1	TRBV18	TRBD1	14	.	CASSLMDRGPEAFF	TGTGCCAGCTCACTAATGGACAGGGGCCCTGAAGCTTTCTTT
TRBJ2-3	TRBV18	.	12	.	CASSPEEYTQYF	TGTGCCAGCTCACCAGAGGAATATACGCAGTATTTT
TRBJ1-1	TRBV18	.	14	.	CASSPLRRIAEAFF	TGTGCCAGCTCTCCCCTGAGGAGAATAGCTGAAGCTTTCTTT
TRBJ1-6	TRBV9	TRBD1	16	.	CASSPPGQGGNSPLHF	TGTGCCAGCAGCCCTCCTGGACAGGGTGGAAATTCACCCCTCCACTTT
TRBJ2-1	TRBV6-1	.	15	.	CASSEMGGPYNEQFF	TGTGCCAGCAGTGAGATGGGGGGTCCGTACAATGAGCAGTTCTTC
TRBJ2-5	TRBV7-7	.	14	.	CASSLSGVGETQYF	TGTGCTAGCAGCTTGTCGGGGGTCGGTGAGACCCAGTACTTC
TRBJ2-3	TRBV9	TRBD2	18	.	CASSGGTSGGTFTDTQYF	TGTGCCAGCAGCGGTGGGACTAGCGGGGGGACCTTCACAGATACGCAGTATTTT
TRBJ2-1	TRBV5-5	.	15	.	CASSLGPLAPNEQFF	TGTGCCAGCAGCTTGGGCCCACTAGCACCTAATGAGCAGTTCTTC
TRBJ2-3	TRBV10-3	.	13	.	CAISEGLGFAVYF	TGTGCCATCAGTGAGGGCCTAGGATTTGCAGTGTATTTT
TRBJ1-1	TRBV29-1	.	13	.	CSVQDRMNTEAFF	TGCAGCGTGCAAGACAGAATGAACACTGAAGCTTTCTTT
TRBJ1-2	TRBV9	TRBD1	15	.	CASSVTGGGSYGYTF	TGTGCCAGCAGCGTGACAGGGGGAGGTTCCTATGGCTACACCTTC
TRBJ2-1	TRBV29-1	TRBD2	15	.	CSGAVAGSSYNEQFF	TGCAGCGGAGCGGTAGCGGGGAGCTCCTACAATGAGCAGTTCTTC
TRBJ2-7	TRBV5-6	.	13	.	CASSLTGGGEQYF	TGTGCCAGCAGCTTGACCGGGGGTGGTGAGCAGTACTTC
TRBJ1-5	TRBV7-2	.	14	few	CASSTHGQNQPQHF	TGTGCCAGCAGCACCCACGGACAGAATCAGCCCCAGCATTTT
TRBJ1-6	TRBV27	.	15	few	CASSPGGGFNSPLHF	TGTGCCAGCTCTCCGGGGGGGGGTTTTAATTCACCCCTCCACTTT